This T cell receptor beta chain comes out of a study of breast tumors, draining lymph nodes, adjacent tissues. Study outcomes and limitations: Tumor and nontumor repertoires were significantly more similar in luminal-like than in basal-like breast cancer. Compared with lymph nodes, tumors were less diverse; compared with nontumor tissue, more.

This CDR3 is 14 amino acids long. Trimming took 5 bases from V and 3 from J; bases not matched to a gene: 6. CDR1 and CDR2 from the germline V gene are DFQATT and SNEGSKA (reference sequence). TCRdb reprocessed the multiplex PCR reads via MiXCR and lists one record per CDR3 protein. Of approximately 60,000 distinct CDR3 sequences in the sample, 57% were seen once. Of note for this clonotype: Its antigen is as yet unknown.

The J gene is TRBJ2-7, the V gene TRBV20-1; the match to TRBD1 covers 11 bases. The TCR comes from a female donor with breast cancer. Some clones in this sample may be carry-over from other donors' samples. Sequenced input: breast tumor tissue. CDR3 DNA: TGCAGTGCTCTCGGGACAGGGGGGTACTACGAGCAGTACTTC. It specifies CSALGTGGYYEQYF.